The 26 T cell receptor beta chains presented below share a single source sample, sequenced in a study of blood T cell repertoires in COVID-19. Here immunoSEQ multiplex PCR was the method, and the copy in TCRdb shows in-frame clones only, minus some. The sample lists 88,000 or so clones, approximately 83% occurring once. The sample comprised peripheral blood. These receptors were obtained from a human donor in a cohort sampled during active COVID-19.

CDR3 protein: CASSSDRGDEQYF. The CDR3 region has the DNA TGTGCCAGCAGCTCCGACAGGGGGGACGAGCAGTACTTC. J is TRBJ2-7 and V is TRBV7-2, with 9 bases identical to TRBD1. The CDR3 is 13 amino acids. J was trimmed by 5 bases and V by 4 bases; bases with no gene match: 3. Germline V gene data show CDR1 as SGHTA and CDR2 as FQGNSA.

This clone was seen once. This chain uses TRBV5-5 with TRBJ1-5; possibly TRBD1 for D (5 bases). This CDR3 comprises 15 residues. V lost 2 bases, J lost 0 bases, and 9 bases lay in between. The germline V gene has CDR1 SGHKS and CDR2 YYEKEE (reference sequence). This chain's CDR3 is CASSLAGYSNQPQHF. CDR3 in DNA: TGTGCCAGCAGCTTAGCAGGGTATAGCAATCAGCCCCAGCATTTT.

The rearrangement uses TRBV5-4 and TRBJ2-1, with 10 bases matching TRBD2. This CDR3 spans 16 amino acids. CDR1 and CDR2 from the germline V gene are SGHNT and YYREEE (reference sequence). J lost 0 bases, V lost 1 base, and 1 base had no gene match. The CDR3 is CASSLRLAGSYNEQFF. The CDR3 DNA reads TGTGCCAGCAGCTTGCGACTAGCGGGCTCCTACAATGAGCAGTTCTTC.

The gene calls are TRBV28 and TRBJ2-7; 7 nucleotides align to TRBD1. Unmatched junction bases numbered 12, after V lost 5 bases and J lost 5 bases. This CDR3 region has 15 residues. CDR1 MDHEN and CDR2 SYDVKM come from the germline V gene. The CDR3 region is CASSPPRGQQHEQYF. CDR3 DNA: TGTGCCAGCAGTCCACCTCGGGGACAGCAACACGAGCAGTACTTC.

The CDR3, as DNA: TGTGCCTGGAGTGTATATGACAGGGCTGGGGCCAACGTCCTGACTTTC. It specifies CAWSVYDRAGANVLTF. The rearrangement joins TRBV30 to TRBJ2-6; 7 nucleotides align to TRBD1. V lost 0 bases to trimming and J lost 2 bases; unmatched junction nucleotides: 4. Per germline, CDR1 GTSNPN and CDR2 SVGIG (reference sequence). This CDR3 has 16 residues.

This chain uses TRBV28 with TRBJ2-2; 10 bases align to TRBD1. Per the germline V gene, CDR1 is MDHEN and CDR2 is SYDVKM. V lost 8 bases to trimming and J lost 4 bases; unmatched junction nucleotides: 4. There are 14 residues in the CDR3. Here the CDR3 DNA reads TGTGCCAGCGGAGGGACAGGGGCCACCGGGGAGCTGTTTTTT. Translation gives CASGGTGATGELFF. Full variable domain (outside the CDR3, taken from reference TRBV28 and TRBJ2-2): DVKVTQSSRYLVKRTGEKVFLECVQDMDHENMFWYRQDPGLGLRLIYFSYDVKMKEKGDIPEGYSVSREKKERFSLILESASTNQTSMYLCASGGTGATGELFFGEGSRLTVL.

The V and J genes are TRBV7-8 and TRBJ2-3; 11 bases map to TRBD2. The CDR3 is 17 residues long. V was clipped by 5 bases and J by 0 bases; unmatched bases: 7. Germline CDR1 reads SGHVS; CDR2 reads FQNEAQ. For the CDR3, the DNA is TGTGCCAGCAGCCCCCAGACTAGCGGGGTTAGCACAGATACGCAGTATTTT. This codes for CASSPQTSGVSTDTQYF.

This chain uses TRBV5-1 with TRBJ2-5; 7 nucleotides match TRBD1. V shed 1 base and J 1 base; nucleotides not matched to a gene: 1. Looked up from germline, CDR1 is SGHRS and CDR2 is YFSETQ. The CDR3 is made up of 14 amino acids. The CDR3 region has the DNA TGCGCCAGCAGCTTGACAGGGGCCCAAGAGACCCAGTACTTC. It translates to CASSLTGAQETQYF.

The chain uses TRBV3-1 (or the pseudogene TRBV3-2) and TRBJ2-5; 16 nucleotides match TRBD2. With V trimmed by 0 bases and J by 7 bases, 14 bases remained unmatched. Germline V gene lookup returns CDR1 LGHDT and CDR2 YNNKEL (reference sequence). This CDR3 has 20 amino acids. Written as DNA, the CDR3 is TGTGCCAGCAGCCAAGAAATTCCCTCCGGGACTAGCGGGAGGGCCGGGACCCAGTACTTC. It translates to CASSQEIPSGTSGRAGTQYF.

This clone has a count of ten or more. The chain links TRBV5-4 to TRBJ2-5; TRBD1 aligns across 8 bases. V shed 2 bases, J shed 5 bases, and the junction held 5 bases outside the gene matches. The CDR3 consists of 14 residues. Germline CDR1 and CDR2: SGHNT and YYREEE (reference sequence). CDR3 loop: CASSFGQGGETQYF. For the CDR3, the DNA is TGTGCCAGCAGCTTCGGACAGGGCGGGGAGACCCAGTACTTC.

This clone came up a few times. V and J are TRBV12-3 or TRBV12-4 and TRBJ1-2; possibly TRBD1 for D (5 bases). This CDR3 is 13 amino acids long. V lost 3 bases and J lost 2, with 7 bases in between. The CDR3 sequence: CASSFKGNYGYTF. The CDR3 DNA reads TGTGCCAGCAGTTTCAAGGGGAACTATGGCTACACCTTC.

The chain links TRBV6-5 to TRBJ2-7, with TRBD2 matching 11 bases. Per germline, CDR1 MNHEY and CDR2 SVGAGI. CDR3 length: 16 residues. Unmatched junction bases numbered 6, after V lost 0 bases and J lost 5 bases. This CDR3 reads CASSYSRTSGGHEQYF. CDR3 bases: TGTGCCAGCAGTTACTCGAGAACTAGCGGGGGACACGAGCAGTACTTC.

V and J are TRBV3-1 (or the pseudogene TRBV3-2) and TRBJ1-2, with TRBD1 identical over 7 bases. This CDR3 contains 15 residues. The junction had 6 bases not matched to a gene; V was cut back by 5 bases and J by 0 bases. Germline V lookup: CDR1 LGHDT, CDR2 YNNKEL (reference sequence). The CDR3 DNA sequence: TGTGCCAGCAGCGAGCAGGGGACAGCTAACTATGGCTACACCTTC. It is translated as CASSEQGTANYGYTF.

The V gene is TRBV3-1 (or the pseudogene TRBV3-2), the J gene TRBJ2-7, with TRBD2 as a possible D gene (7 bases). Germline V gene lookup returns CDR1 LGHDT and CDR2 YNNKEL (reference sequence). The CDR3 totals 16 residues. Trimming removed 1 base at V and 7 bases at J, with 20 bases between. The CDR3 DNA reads TGTGCCAGCAGCCAAGGGGGAAGGGCGGGGGCTGTGGAGCAGTACTTC. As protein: CASSQGGRAGAVEQYF.

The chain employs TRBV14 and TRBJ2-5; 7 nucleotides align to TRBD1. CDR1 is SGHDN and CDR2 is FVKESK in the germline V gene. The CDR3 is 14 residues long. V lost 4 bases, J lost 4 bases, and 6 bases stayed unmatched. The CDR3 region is CASSPRDRVETQYF. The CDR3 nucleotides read TGTGCCAGCAGCCCGAGAGACAGGGTAGAGACCCAGTACTTC.

The CDR3 region is CSVVLQGETQYF. The DNA for the CDR3 is TGCAGCGTTGTATTACAGGGAGAGACCCAGTACTTC. V usage is TRBV29-1 and J usage is TRBJ2-5, with D possibly TRBD1 on 6 matching bases. CDR1 is SQVTM, CDR2 ANQGSEA, per germline. This CDR3 spans 12 amino acids. Trimming left V 4 bases short and J 4 bases short, with 10 bases between.

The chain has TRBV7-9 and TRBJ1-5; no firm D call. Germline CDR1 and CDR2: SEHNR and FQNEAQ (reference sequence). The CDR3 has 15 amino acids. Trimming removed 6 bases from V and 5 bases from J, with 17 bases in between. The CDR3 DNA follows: TGTGCCAGCAGGCGCGGCAGGAGGGAAGATCAGCCCCAGCATTTT. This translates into CASRRGRREDQPQHF.

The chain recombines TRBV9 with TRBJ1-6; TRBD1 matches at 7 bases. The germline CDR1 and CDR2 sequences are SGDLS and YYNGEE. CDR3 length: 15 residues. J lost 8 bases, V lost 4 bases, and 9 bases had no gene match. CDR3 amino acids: CASSLRRGVDSPLHF. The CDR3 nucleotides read TGTGCCAGCAGCCTACGCAGGGGGGTAGATTCACCCCTCCACTTT.

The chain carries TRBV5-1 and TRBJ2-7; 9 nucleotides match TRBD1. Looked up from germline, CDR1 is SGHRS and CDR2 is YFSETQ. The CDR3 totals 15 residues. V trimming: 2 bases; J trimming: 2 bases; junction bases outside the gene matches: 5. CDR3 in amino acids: CASSFVGQGPYEQYF. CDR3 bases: TGCGCCAGCAGCTTTGTGGGACAGGGCCCCTACGAGCAGTACTTC.

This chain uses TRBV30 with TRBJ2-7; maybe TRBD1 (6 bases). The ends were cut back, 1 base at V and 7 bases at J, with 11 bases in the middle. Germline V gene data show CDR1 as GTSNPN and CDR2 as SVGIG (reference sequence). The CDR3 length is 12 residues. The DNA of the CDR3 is TGTGCCTGGAGTGGGACAGCGCGGGAGCAGTACTTC. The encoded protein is CAWSGTAREQYF.

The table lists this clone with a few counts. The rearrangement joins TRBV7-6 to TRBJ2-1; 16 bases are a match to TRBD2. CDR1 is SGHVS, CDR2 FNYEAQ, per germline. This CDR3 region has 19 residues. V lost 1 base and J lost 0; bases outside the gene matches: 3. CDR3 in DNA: TGTGCCAGCAGCTTAGGGGGACTAGCGGGAGGGTACTCCTACAATGAGCAGTTCTTC. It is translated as CASSLGGLAGGYSYNEQFF.

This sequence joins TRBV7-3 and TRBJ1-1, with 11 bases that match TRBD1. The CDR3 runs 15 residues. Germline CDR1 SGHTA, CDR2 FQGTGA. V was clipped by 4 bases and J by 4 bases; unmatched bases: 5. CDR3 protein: CASSYGTGGTTEAFF. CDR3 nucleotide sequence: TGTGCCAGCAGCTATGGGACAGGGGGTACCACTGAAGCTTTCTTT.

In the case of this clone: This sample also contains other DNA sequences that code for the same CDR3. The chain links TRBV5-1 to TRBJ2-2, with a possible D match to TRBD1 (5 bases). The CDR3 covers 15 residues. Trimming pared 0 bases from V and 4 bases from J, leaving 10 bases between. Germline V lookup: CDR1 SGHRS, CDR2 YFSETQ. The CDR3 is CASSLGQGGTGELFF. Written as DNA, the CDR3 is TGCGCCAGCAGCTTGGGCCAGGGCGGCACCGGGGAGCTGTTTTTT.

CDR3 loop: CASSTQGLDSYEQYF. The CDR3, as DNA: TGTGCCAGCAGCACCCAGGGCCTTGATTCCTACGAGCAGTACTTC. This rearrangement joins TRBV21-1 to TRBJ2-7; TRBD1, the table's D call, was not compared with the DNA. TRBV21-1 is described as a pseudogene. CDR3 length: 15 amino acids.

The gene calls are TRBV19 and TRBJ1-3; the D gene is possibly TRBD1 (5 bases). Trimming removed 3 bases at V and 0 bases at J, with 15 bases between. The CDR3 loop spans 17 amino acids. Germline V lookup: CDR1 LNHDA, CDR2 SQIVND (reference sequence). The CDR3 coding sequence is TGTGCCAGTAGTATCCTACCGGGACTGGGCTCTGGAAACACCATATATTTT. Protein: CASSILPGLGSGNTIYF.

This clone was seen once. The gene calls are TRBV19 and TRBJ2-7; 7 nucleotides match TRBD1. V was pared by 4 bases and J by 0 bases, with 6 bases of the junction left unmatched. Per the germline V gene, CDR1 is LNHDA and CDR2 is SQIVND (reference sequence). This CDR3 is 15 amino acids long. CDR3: CASSKGQLLSYEQYF. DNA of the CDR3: TGTGCCAGTAGTAAGGGACAGCTCCTCTCCTACGAGCAGTACTTC.